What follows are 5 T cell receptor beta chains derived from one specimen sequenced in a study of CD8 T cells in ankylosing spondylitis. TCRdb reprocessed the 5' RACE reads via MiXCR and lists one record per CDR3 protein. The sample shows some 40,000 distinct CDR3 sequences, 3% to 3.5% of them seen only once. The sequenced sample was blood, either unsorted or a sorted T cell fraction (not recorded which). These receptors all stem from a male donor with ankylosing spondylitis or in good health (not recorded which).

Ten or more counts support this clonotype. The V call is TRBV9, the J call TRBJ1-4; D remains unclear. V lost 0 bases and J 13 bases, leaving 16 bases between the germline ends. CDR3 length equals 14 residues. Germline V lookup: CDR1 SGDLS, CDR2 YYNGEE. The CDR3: CASSVGLLTDGLFF. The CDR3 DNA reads TGTGCCAGCAGCGTAGGCCTCCTGACGGACGGACTGTTTTTT. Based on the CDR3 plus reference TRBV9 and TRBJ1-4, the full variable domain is DSGVTQTPKHLITATGQRVTLRCSPRSGDLSVYWYQQSLDQGLQFLIQYYNGEERAKGNILERFSAQQFPDLHSELNLSSLELGDSALYFCASSVGLLTDGLFFGSGTQLSVL.

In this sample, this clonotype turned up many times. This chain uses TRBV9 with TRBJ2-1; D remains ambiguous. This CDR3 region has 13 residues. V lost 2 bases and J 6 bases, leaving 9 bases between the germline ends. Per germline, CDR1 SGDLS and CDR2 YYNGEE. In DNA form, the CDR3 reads TGTGCCAGCAGCGTCACTACCGCCAATGAGCAGTTCTTC. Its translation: CASSVTTANEQFF.

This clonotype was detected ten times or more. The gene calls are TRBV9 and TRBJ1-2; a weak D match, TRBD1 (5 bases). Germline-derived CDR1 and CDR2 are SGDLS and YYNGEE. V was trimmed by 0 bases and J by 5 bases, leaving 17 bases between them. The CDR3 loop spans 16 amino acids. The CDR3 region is CASSVGTGGVGYGYTF. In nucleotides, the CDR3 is TGTGCCAGCAGCGTAGGGACGGGGGGAGTAGGGTATGGCTACACCTTC.

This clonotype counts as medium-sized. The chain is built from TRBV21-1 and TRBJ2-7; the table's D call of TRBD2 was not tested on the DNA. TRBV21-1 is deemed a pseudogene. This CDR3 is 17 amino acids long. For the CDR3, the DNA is TGTGCCAGCAGCAAAGGGGATGGCGGACTTAATTCCTACGAGCAGTACGTC. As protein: CASSKGDGGLNSYEQYV.

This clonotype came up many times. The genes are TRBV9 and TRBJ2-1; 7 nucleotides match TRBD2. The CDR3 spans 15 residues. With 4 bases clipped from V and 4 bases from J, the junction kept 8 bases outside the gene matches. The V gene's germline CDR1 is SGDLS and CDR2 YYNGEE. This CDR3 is CASSLRLAGYNEQFF. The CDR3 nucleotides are TGTGCCAGCAGCTTACGACTAGCAGGGTACAATGAGCAGTTCTTC.